The 17 T cell receptor beta chains listed next were all sequenced from one sample in a study of blood T cell repertoires in COVID-19. Profiling relied on immunoSEQ multiplex PCR, and the TCRdb table lists in-frame clones only, not all of them. The sample records some 66,000 clones, roughly 80% being singletons. Sequencing input: peripheral blood. The receptors were gathered from a man in his 60s with acute or convalescent COVID-19.

This clone is a singleton in its sample. The chain recombines TRBV11-3 with TRBJ1-1; 8 nucleotides line up with TRBD1. Germline assignment: CDR1 SGHNT and CDR2 YENEEA. CDR3 length: 15 residues. Trimming cost V 1 base and J 0 bases; bases outside gene matches: 1. The CDR3 protein is CASSLGTGMNTEAFF. The CDR3 coding sequence is TGTGCCAGCAGCTTAGGGACAGGGATGAACACTGAAGCTTTCTTT. Full variable domain (outside the CDR3, taken from reference TRBV11-3 and TRBJ1-1): EAGVVQSPRYKIIEKKQPVAFWCNPISGHNTLYWYLQNLGQGPELLIRYENEEAVDDSQLPKDRFSAERLKGVDSTLKIQPAELGDSAVYLCASSLGTGMNTEAFFGQGTRLTVV.

The chain recombines TRBV27 with TRBJ2-6, with no clear D. This CDR3 region has 15 residues. Germline values: CDR1 MNHEY, CDR2 SMNVEV (reference sequence). The V gene lost 3 bases and the J gene lost 0 bases, with 6 bases spanning the gap. Here the CDR3 DNA reads TGTGCCAGCAGTTTCAGTACCTCTGGGGCCAACGTCCTGACTTTC. This codes for CASSFSTSGANVLTF.

There are a few counts of this clone. Written as DNA, the CDR3 is TGTGCCACCAGTGATACAGGGGCGGCGGAGACCCAGTACTTC. It translates to CATSDTGAAETQYF. The V gene is TRBV24-1, the J gene TRBJ2-5, with TRBD1 matching over 7 bases. Germline V gene sequence: CDR1 KGHDR, CDR2 SFDVKD. This CDR3 has 14 amino acids. V was clipped by 3 bases and J by 5 bases; unmatched bases: 5.

The chain is built from TRBV20-1 and TRBJ1-1, with D unresolved. Trimming removed 2 bases at V and 11 bases at J, with 12 bases between. Germline V lookup: CDR1 DFQATT, CDR2 SNEGSKA (reference sequence). This CDR3 has 11 residues. This CDR3 is CSARLGGGAFF. The CDR3 DNA follows: TGCAGTGCTAGACTAGGAGGAGGTGCTTTCTTT.

The chain joins TRBV6-5 to TRBJ1-1; D not resolved. CDR1 is MNHEY, CDR2 SVGAGI, per germline. The CDR3 runs to 11 residues. Deletions cut 6 bases from V and 8 bases from J, with 10 bases between. The CDR3 protein is CASSSPGEAFF. DNA of the CDR3: TGTGCCAGCAGCTCACCCGGGGAAGCTTTCTTT.

This clone has more than one count but fewer than ten. The chain recombines TRBV2 with TRBJ1-5, with TRBD1 as a possible D gene (6 bases). This CDR3 comprises 15 residues. Trimming pared 8 bases from V and 4 bases from J, leaving 18 bases between. Germline CDR1 and CDR2: SNHLY and FYNNEI. The CDR3 DNA reads TGTGCCAGCGCCCGGGATAGACAGGCAAATCAGCCCCAGCATTTT. This codes for CASARDRQANQPQHF.

V usage is TRBV2 and J usage is TRBJ1-1; 7 positions agree with TRBD1. This CDR3 comprises 14 residues. Germline loops: CDR1 SNHLY, CDR2 FYNNEI. J lost 4 bases, V lost 1 base, and 3 bases had no gene match. The CDR3: CASSEGRGVTEAFF. The CDR3 DNA follows: TGTGCCAGCAGTGAAGGCAGGGGGGTCACTGAAGCTTTCTTT.

This chain connects TRBV4-3 to TRBJ1-6; 9 positions match TRBD1. This CDR3 has 15 residues. From germline, CDR1 is LGHNA and CDR2 YSLEER. The trim removed 3 bases at V and 8 bases at J, leaving 5 bases unmatched. In DNA, the CDR3 is TGCGCCAGCAGCCAGGGGACAGGGTTTGATTCACCCCTCCACTTT. Residues: CASSQGTGFDSPLHF.

This CDR3 is CASSFSQGNQPQHF. CDR3 bases: TGTGCCAGCAGCTTTTCCCAGGGCAATCAGCCCCAGCATTTT. The rearrangement joins TRBV5-5 to TRBJ1-5, with D hard to call. Trimming took off 2 bases at V and 2 bases at J, with 8 bases between the two ends. Germline loops: CDR1 SGHKS, CDR2 YYEKEE (reference sequence). CDR3 length: 14 amino acids. Full variable domain (remainder filled in from reference TRBV5-5 and TRBJ1-5): DAGVTQSPTHLIKTRGQQVTLRCSPISGHKSVSWYQQVLGQGPQFIFQYYEKEERGRGNFPDRFSARQFPNYSSELNVNALLLGDSALYLCASSFSQGNQPQHFGDGTRLSIL.

This clone has at least ten counts. The chain has TRBV7-9 and TRBJ1-2, with D maybe TRBD1 (6 bases). The V gene's germline CDR1 is SEHNR and CDR2 FQNEAQ (reference sequence). CDR3 length: 15 amino acids. Trimming took off 1 base at V and 4 bases at J, with 13 bases between the two ends. The CDR3 DNA reads as TGTGCCAGCAGCTTAGGCCAGGGGCAGGGCTATGGCTACACCTTC. Residues: CASSLGQGQGYGYTF.

V usage is TRBV19 and J usage is TRBJ1-1; D unclear. Trimming shortened V by 3 bases and J by 1 base, and 6 bases separated the two germline ends. CDR1 LNHDA and CDR2 SQIVND come from the germline V gene (reference sequence). This CDR3 comprises 13 residues. CDR3: CASSMRENTEAFF. The CDR3, as DNA: TGTGCCAGTAGTATGCGCGAGAACACTGAAGCTTTCTTT.

The table lists this clone with a few counts. V gene TRBV7-9 combines with J gene TRBJ1-5; D is possibly TRBD1 (6 bases). V was shortened by 2 bases and J by 3 bases, with 8 bases between the two germline ends. CDR1 and CDR2 from the germline V gene are SEHNR and FQNEAQ (reference sequence). This CDR3 has 14 amino acids. CDR3 nucleotides: TGTGCCAGCAGCTTATCAGGGGTCAATCAGCCCCAGCATTTT. This gives the protein CASSLSGVNQPQHF.

The J gene is TRBJ2-1, the V gene TRBV5-1, with 9 positions matching TRBD1. In germline, CDR1 is SGHRS, CDR2 YFSETQ. The CDR3 totals 16 residues. V was clipped by 4 bases and J by 6 bases; unmatched bases: 11. CDR3 residues: CASSPAGTGISNEQFF. CDR3 DNA sequence: TGCGCCAGCAGCCCAGCCGGGACAGGGATTAGCAATGAGCAGTTCTTC.

The chain carries TRBV9 and TRBJ2-1, with TRBD2 as a possible D gene (5 bases). V was pared by 0 bases and J by 10 bases, with 11 bases between. Germline V gene data show CDR1 as SGDLS and CDR2 as YYNGEE. This CDR3 spans 13 amino acids. This chain's CDR3 is CASSVVLGGEQFF. DNA for the CDR3: TGTGCCAGCAGCGTAGTTTTAGGCGGGGAGCAGTTCTTC.

The rearrangement links TRBV5-1 to TRBJ2-3; D unclear. The CDR3 covers 13 residues. Per germline, CDR1 SGHRS and CDR2 YFSETQ. Trimming took 4 bases from V and 2 from J, leaving 8 bases between them. The DNA for the CDR3 is TGCGCCAGCAGCGCGGTTCTCACAGATACGCAGTATTTT. It is translated as CASSAVLTDTQYF.

The chain employs TRBV5-1 and TRBJ2-3; TRBD2 matches at 7 bases. Germline V lookup: CDR1 SGHRS, CDR2 YFSETQ. The CDR3 covers 14 residues. The V gene end was trimmed by 4 bases and the J gene end by 4 bases; junction bases not matched to a gene: 6. This CDR3 reads CASSPGTTSDTQYF. Here the CDR3 DNA reads TGCGCCAGCAGCCCGGGGACTACCTCAGATACGCAGTATTTT.

V and J are TRBV25-1 and TRBJ2-1; 7 bases align to TRBD2. The CDR3 covers 14 residues. Germline V gives CDR1 MGHDK, CDR2 SYGVNS. V shed 1 base and J 6 bases; nucleotides not matched to a gene: 3. The CDR3 bases are TGTGCCAGCAGTGAATCGGGGGGAGGCAATGAGCAGTTCTTC. The encoded protein is CASSESGGGNEQFF.